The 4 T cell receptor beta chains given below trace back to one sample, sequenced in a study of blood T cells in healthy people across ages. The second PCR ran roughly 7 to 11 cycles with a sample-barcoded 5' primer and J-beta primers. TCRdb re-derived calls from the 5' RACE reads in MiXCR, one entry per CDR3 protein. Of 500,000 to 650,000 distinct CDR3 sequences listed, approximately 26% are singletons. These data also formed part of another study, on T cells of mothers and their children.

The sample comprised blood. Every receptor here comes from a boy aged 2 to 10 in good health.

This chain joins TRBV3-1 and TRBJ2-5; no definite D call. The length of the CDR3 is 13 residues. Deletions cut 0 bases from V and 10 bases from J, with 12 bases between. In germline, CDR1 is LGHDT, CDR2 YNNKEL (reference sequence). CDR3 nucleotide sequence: TGTGCCAGCAGCCAAGATACAGCGTTGGTCCAGTACTTC. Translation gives CASSQDTALVQYF.

CDR3 sequence reads: CSARLPVNTEAFF. DNA for the CDR3: TGCAGTGCTAGATTGCCAGTGAACACTGAAGCTTTCTTT. V usage is TRBV20-1 and J usage is TRBJ1-1; D uncertain. The CDR3 consists of 13 residues. V dropped 2 bases and J dropped 0 bases, with 7 bases sitting between them. The germline CDR1 and CDR2 sequences are DFQATT and SNEGSKA (reference sequence).

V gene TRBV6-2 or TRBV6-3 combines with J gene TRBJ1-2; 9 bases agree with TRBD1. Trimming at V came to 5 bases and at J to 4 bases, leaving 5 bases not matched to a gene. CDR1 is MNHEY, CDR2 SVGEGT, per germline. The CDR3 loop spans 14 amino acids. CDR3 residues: CASSRDRASYGYTF. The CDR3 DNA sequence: TGTGCCAGCAGTCGGGACAGGGCTTCCTATGGCTACACCTTC.

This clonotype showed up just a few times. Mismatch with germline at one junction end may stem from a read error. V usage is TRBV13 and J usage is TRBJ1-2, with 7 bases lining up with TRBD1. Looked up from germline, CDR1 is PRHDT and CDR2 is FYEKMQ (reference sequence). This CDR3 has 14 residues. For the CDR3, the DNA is TGTGCCAGCAGCGTAGGACAGGTTCGTCATGGCTACACCTTC. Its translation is CASSVGQVRHGYTF.